A single sample is the source of the 26 T cell receptor beta chains below, sequenced in a study of identical twins. TCRdb analysed the 5' RACE reads with MiXCR anew, one entry per CDR3 protein. The sample holds 1.5 million to 2 million distinct CDR3 sequences, about 31% seen once. The sequenced material came from cord blood. These receptor sequences come from a newborn girl in good health.

This clonotype was seen a single time. The junction shows a germline mismatch at one end, possibly a read error. The chain has TRBV4-1 and TRBJ2-1; D is unclear. Germline CDR1 and CDR2: MGHRA and YSYEKL. CDR3 length equals 12 residues. The CDR3 is CASSQDRNERFF. DNA for the CDR3: TGCGCCAGCAGCCAAGATCGTAATGAGCGGTTCTTC.

This rearrangement joins TRBV6-5 to TRBJ2-5; 7 bases align to TRBD2. In germline, CDR1 is MNHEY, CDR2 SVGAGI. The V and J ends lost 3 bases and 3 bases, in that order; junction bases with no gene match: 4. The CDR3 is 14 residues long. CDR3 DNA sequence: TGTGCCAGCAGTTATATCGGGACTAAAGAGACCCAGTACTTC. Translating it yields CASSYIGTKETQYF.

This clonotype was seen more than once but under ten times. CDR3 in amino acids: CASSEYGTGDSPLHF. In nucleotides, the CDR3 is TGTGCCAGCAGTGAATACGGGACAGGGGATTCACCCCTCCACTTT. This sequence joins TRBV25-1 and TRBJ1-6; 10 nucleotides match TRBD1. The CDR3 runs 15 residues. Trimming cost V 0 bases and J 8 bases; bases outside gene matches: 1. Germline V gives CDR1 MGHDK, CDR2 SYGVNS.

This clonotype was seen a handful of times. V usage is TRBV20-1 and J usage is TRBJ1-6; 7 bases are a match to TRBD1. Unmatched junction bases numbered 4, after V lost 1 base and J lost 7 bases. The CDR3 covers 14 residues. Germline CDR1 DFQATT, CDR2 SNEGSKA (reference sequence). The CDR3 reads CSARGTGPNSPLHF. The CDR3 DNA reads TGCAGTGCTAGAGGGACAGGCCCGAATTCACCCCTCCACTTT.

The gene calls are TRBV21-1 and TRBJ2-5. TRBV21-1 has pseudogene status. The CDR3 loop spans 15 amino acids. The chain's CDR3 is CASSKEGGFQETQYF. In nucleotides, the CDR3 is TGTGCCAGCAGCAAAGAAGGCGGCTTCCAAGAGACCCAGTACTTC.

The chain is built from TRBV2 and TRBJ1-2; D not certain. V was clipped by 4 bases and J by 8 bases, with 8 bases between them. The germline V gene encodes CDR1 SNHLY and CDR2 FYNNEI. The CDR3 runs to 11 residues. The CDR3 spells CASSVGAGYTF. As DNA, the CDR3 is TGTGCCAGCAGTGTGGGAGCCGGCTACACCTTC. The whole variable domain, remainder taken from reference TRBV2 and TRBJ1-2, is EPEVTQTPSHQVTQMGQEVILRCVPISNHLYFYWYRQILGQKVEFLVSFYNNEISEKSEIFDDQFSVERPDGSNFTLKIRSTKLEDSAMYFCASSVGAGYTFGSGTRLTVV.

In this sample, this clonotype turned up once. This chain connects TRBV28 to TRBJ1-1; unclear D gene. Germline V lookup: CDR1 MDHEN, CDR2 SYDVKM. V was cut by 5 bases and J by 4 bases, with 11 bases left in between. CDR3 length: 13 residues. The CDR3 is CASSPNLSTEAFF. DNA of the CDR3: TGTGCCAGCAGTCCAAATCTCAGCACTGAAGCTTTCTTT.

As concerns this clonotype: A read error may explain this, as a much larger clone is one base away. V and J are TRBV12-3 or TRBV12-4 and TRBJ1-2; TRBD1 aligns across 7 bases. This CDR3 comprises 13 residues. The CDR3, as DNA: TGTGCCAGCAGTCAAAGACAGGGCTATGGCTGCACCTTC. Translation: CASSQRQGYGCTF.

The rearrangement uses TRBV29-1 and TRBJ2-3, with 7 positions matching TRBD2. This CDR3 spans 14 amino acids. V was clipped by 5 bases and J by 5 bases; unmatched bases: 10. Germline V gene data show CDR1 as SQVTM and CDR2 as ANQGSEA. CDR3 nucleotides: TGCAGCGTTCCGGAGGGCGGGAGTGGAGATACGCAGTATTTT. It specifies CSVPEGGSGDTQYF.

This rearrangement joins TRBV28 to TRBJ2-7, with 10 nucleotides matching TRBD2. Losses at the gene ends were 4 bases for V and 7 bases for J; bases not matched to a gene: 16. The CDR3 has 17 residues. Germline loops: CDR1 MDHEN, CDR2 SYDVKM. In DNA form, the CDR3 reads TGTGCCAGCAGTTGGGGACTAGGACTAGCGGTCTACAATGAGCAGTACTTC. Translation: CASSWGLGLAVYNEQYF.

The rearrangement uses TRBV20-1 and TRBJ2-3; the D gene is possibly TRBD1 (5 bases). Trimming stripped 1 base from V and 4 bases from J, with 9 bases between. CDR3 length: 13 residues. The germline V gene encodes CDR1 DFQATT and CDR2 SNEGSKA (reference sequence). Here the CDR3 reads CSARVGHPDTQYF. The CDR3 DNA sequence: TGCAGTGCTAGAGTTGGACATCCAGATACGCAGTATTTT.

This clonotype occurred a few times. V is TRBV9 and J is TRBJ2-6, with TRBD1 identical over 7 bases. After removal of 2 bases from V and 0 bases from J, the junction contained 8 bases not matched to a gene. The CDR3 length is 18 residues. The germline V gene encodes CDR1 SGDLS and CDR2 YYNGEE. CDR3 residues: CASSVSGTVISGANVLTF. The CDR3 nucleotides read TGTGCCAGCAGCGTGTCTGGGACAGTGATCTCTGGGGCCAACGTCCTGACTTTC.

This clonotype came up a few times. V is TRBV20-1 and J is TRBJ1-5; 7 bases fit TRBD1. CDR3 length: 14 amino acids. In germline, CDR1 is DFQATT, CDR2 SNEGSKA (reference sequence). V lost 0 bases to trimming and J lost 3 bases; unmatched junction nucleotides: 2. This chain's CDR3 is CSAREQGFNQPQHF. As DNA, the CDR3 is TGCAGTGCTAGAGAACAGGGGTTCAATCAGCCCCAGCATTTT.

The V and J genes are TRBV12-3 or TRBV12-4 and TRBJ1-5, with D unclear. The CDR3 loop spans 14 amino acids. Trimming cost V 3 bases and J 4 bases, with 10 bases left between them. The CDR3 is CASSLIDVNQPQHF. CDR3 in DNA: TGTGCCAGCAGTTTGATAGACGTAAATCAGCCCCAGCATTTT.

As for this clonotype: A clone one base away is much larger, so this may be a read error. V and J are TRBV20-1 and TRBJ2-7, with D unclear. V was cut by 5 bases and J by 2 bases, with 10 bases left in between. CDR3 length equals 12 residues. The V gene's germline CDR1 is DFQATT and CDR2 SNEGSKA (reference sequence). CDR3 residues: CSAPDGTYEQYF. Written as DNA, the CDR3 is TGCAGTGCTCCCGACGGTACCTACGAGCAGTACTTC.

In its sample, this clonotype was seen a few times. CDR3 coding DNA: TGTGCCAGCAGCTTTCAGGGTGGGCGGATAACTAACTATGGCTACACCTTC. Amino acid sequence: CASSFQGGRITNYGYTF. This chain connects TRBV7-8 to TRBJ1-2; D perhaps matches TRBD1 (5 bases). CDR1 is SGHVS, CDR2 FQNEAQ, per germline. The CDR3 covers 17 residues. Trimming left V 3 bases short and J 0 bases short, with 17 bases between.

The chain joins TRBV6-7 to TRBJ2-4; 11 bases fit TRBD2. TRBV6-7 is an ORF for which the function is uncertain. This CDR3 is 16 amino acids long. The V gene end was trimmed by 7 bases and the J gene end by 6 bases; junction bases not matched to a gene: 11. The CDR3 spells CASKITGTSGRNIQYF. The CDR3 region has the DNA TGTGCCAGCAAAATCACCGGGACTAGCGGTAGAAACATTCAGTACTTC.

This clonotype was found a few times. The rearrangement uses TRBV12-3 or TRBV12-4 and TRBJ1-5; D is undetermined. V lost 7 bases, J lost 0 bases, and 13 bases lay in between. This CDR3 spans 15 amino acids. The CDR3 DNA sequence: TGTGCCAGCACCTTGACCCTCTATAGCAATCAGCCCCAGCATTTT. Residues: CASTLTLYSNQPQHF.

V and J are TRBV9 and TRBJ2-5; the D gene is possibly TRBD2 (5 bases). The ends were cut back, 1 base at V and 2 bases at J, with 9 bases in the middle. The CDR3 spans 14 residues. Germline V CDR1 and CDR2: SGDLS, YYNGEE. CDR3 protein: CASSVRGLQETQYF. The DNA for the CDR3 is TGTGCCAGCAGCGTACGGGGATTACAAGAGACCCAGTACTTC. The full variable domain, rest sourced from reference TRBV9 and TRBJ2-5, is DSGVTQTPKHLITATGQRVTLRCSPRSGDLSVYWYQQSLDQGLQFLIQYYNGEERAKGNILERFSAQQFPDLHSELNLSSLELGDSALYFCASSVRGLQETQYFGPGTRLLVL.

This clonotype appeared a few times. The rearrangement links TRBV20-1 to TRBJ1-6, with 8 bases matching TRBD1. V was pared by 0 bases and J by 7 bases, with 8 bases of the junction left unmatched. The CDR3 has 16 residues. Germline V lookup: CDR1 DFQATT, CDR2 SNEGSKA (reference sequence). CDR3 sequence: CSARDYLGQVNSPLHF. As DNA, the CDR3 is TGCAGTGCTAGAGATTACTTGGGACAGGTCAATTCACCCCTCCACTTT.

The chain employs TRBV5-8 and TRBJ2-5; TRBD1 matches 8 bases. The J call may be in error: the DNA end matches TRBJ2-4 better. The germline CDR1 and CDR2 sequences are SGHTS and YDEGEE. The CDR3 is 16 amino acids. This chain's CDR3 is CASSLWPTGAQNIQYF. In DNA, the CDR3 is TGTGCCAGCAGTTTGTGGCCGACAGGGGCTCAGAACATTCAGTACTTC.

This clonotype was picked up one time. The chain recombines TRBV6-1 with TRBJ1-2; a weak D match, TRBD1 (5 bases). The germline V and J ends were trimmed by 0 bases and 7 bases, with 15 bases remaining between them. The CDR3 is 15 amino acids. Germline V gene sequence: CDR1 MNHNS, CDR2 SASEGT. The CDR3 spells CASSEARPDSSGYTF. CDR3 sequence (DNA): TGTGCCAGCAGTGAAGCGAGACCTGACAGTAGTGGCTACACCTTC.

This clonotype showed up just a few times. The CDR3 DNA reads TGTGCCAGCAGCTTATACGTGGATCGGCAGGGGGCAAGAGGGGAGGAGACCCAGTACTTC. Translated: CASSLYVDRQGARGEETQYF. This rearrangement joins TRBV7-9 to TRBJ2-5; 8 positions match TRBD1. After removal of 2 bases from V and 5 bases from J, the junction contained 22 bases not matched to a gene. The CDR3 has 20 amino acids. In germline, CDR1 is SEHNR, CDR2 FQNEAQ (reference sequence).

This rearrangement joins TRBV6-5 to TRBJ2-3; 9 bases agree with TRBD1. There are 16 residues in the CDR3. Germline assignment: CDR1 MNHEY and CDR2 SVGAGI. V was pared by 4 bases and J by 2 bases, with 7 bases of the junction left unmatched. The CDR3 loop reads CASSLTGTGTTDTQYF. DNA for the CDR3: TGTGCCAGCAGTTTAACCGGGACAGGGACCACAGATACGCAGTATTTT.

This chain joins TRBV29-1 and TRBJ1-5; 7 bases align to TRBD1. Germline trimming cut 5 bases from V and 3 bases from J; bases unmatched to any gene: 7. The CDR3 totals 14 residues. The germline V gene has CDR1 SQVTM and CDR2 ANQGSEA. CDR3 in DNA: TGCAGCGTTAGTTCAGGGGGTTCCAATCAGCCCCAGCATTTT. Its translation is CSVSSGGSNQPQHF.

The genes are TRBV20-1 and TRBJ2-1; no clear D. The J call is doubtful: the DNA matches TRBJ2-7 better. The CDR3 has 14 residues. Germline assignment: CDR1 DFQATT and CDR2 SNEGSKA (reference sequence). Written as DNA, the CDR3 is TGCAGTGCTAACCGTCATGGGGTAAACAATGAGCAGTACTTC. Translated: CSANRHGVNNEQYF.